The 30 T cell receptor beta chains below were found in one sample sequenced in a study of blood T cells in healthy people across ages (dated by TCRdb to between 2014 and 2017). The library was prepared using 5' RACE. For sequencing, an Illumina HiSeq 2500 was employed. A second PCR of about 7 to 12 cycles was run with a J-beta primer mix and a sample-barcoded 5' primer. In-frame beta chains were kept once TCRdb had trimmed the public reads at Q25 with fastp and called clones with MiXCR. CDR3 protein sequences are deduplicated, and each keeps its most common genes and DNA. The table for this sample lists approximately 1,000,000 distinct CDR3 sequences; under 45% of them were counted only once. The ten largest account for 15% to 20% of the sample. The sample taken for sequencing was blood. Source of these receptors: a woman aged 60 to 75 in good health.

The chain is built from TRBV20-1 and TRBJ2-7; the D gene is possibly TRBD1 (5 bases). Trimming shortened V by 0 bases and J by 0 bases, and 18 bases separated the two germline ends. CDR1 is DFQATT, CDR2 SNEGSKA, per germline (reference sequence). The CDR3 covers 17 residues. CDR3 region: CSARDRLRQGFSYEQYF. The DNA of the CDR3 is TGCAGTGCTAGAGACCGGCTTCGGCAGGGATTCTCCTACGAGCAGTACTTC.

This clonotype was seen only a few times. The gene calls are TRBV24-1 and TRBJ2-1, with D unresolved. This CDR3 is 10 amino acids long. From germline, CDR1 is KGHDR and CDR2 SFDVKD. Between the trimmed V and J ends, which lost 7 bases and 7 bases, there was a span of 4 bases. CDR3 residues: CATRGNEQFF. CDR3 coding DNA: TGTGCCACCAGAGGAAATGAGCAGTTCTTC.

V is TRBV6-6 and J is TRBJ2-1, with 8 bases that match TRBD1. The J segment lost 8 bases and the V segment lost 0 bases, leaving 6 bases of the junction unmatched. The CDR3 consists of 15 residues. CDR1 MNHNY and CDR2 SVGAGI come from the germline V gene (reference sequence). The CDR3 region is CASSYSQDRADEQFF. The CDR3, as DNA: TGTGCCAGCAGTTACTCTCAGGACAGGGCTGATGAGCAGTTCTTC.

The chain is built from TRBV6-2 or TRBV6-3 and TRBJ2-1; TRBD2 matches at 9 bases. The junction had 9 bases not matched to a gene; V was cut back by 0 bases and J by 3 bases. CDR3 length: 18 amino acids. Germline lookup yields CDR1 MNHEY and CDR2 SVGEGT. CDR3 in amino acids: CASSYSISGSPLYNEQFF. CDR3 in DNA: TGTGCCAGCAGTTACTCGATTAGCGGGAGCCCTCTCTACAATGAGCAGTTCTTC.

The CDR3 DNA sequence: TGTGCCACCAGTGATTTAAACAGCTACGAGCAGTACTTC. As protein: CATSDLNSYEQYF. J is TRBJ2-7 and V is TRBV24-1; D not resolved. CDR3 size: 13 residues. The germline V gene has CDR1 KGHDR and CDR2 SFDVKD. The V gene lost 1 base and the J gene lost 3 bases, with 6 bases spanning the gap.

This clonotype was detected a few times. J is TRBJ2-7 and V is TRBV21-1; the DNA was not used to check the table's D call, TRBD2. TRBV21-1 has pseudogene status. CDR3 length: 15 residues. As DNA, the CDR3 is TGTGCCAGCAGGGGTCTCCCGGGACTAGCGTACGAGCAGTACTTC. Residues: CASRGLPGLAYEQYF.

This clonotype turned up a few times. J is TRBJ2-7 and V is TRBV29-1, with D maybe TRBD1 (5 bases). The ends were cut back, 6 bases at V and 4 bases at J, with 16 bases in the middle. The CDR3 contains 13 residues. CDR1 and CDR2 (germline): SQVTM, ANQGSEA. The DNA of the CDR3 is TGCAGCGTGATCAGGGATTCAGGGTACGAGCAGTACTTC. It codes for CSVIRDSGYEQYF.

A word on this clonotype: A read error may account for a junction end that differs from germline. V is TRBV10-3 and J is TRBJ2-3; D gene uncertain. This CDR3 contains 12 residues. The germline CDR1 and CDR2 sequences are ENHRY and SYGVKD. The CDR3 spells CAICDAADTQYF. The CDR3 DNA follows: TGTGCCATCTGTGACGCCGCAGATACGCAGTATTTT.

The chain is built from TRBV5-4 and TRBJ2-5; D possibly uses TRBD1 or TRBD2 (5 bases each). The V gene lost 9 bases and the J gene lost 3 bases, with 15 bases spanning the gap. The CDR3 runs to 13 residues. CDR1 and CDR2 from the germline V gene are SGHNT and YYREEE (reference sequence). CDR3: CATGASREETQYF. The CDR3 DNA sequence: TGTGCCACCGGGGCGTCCCGGGAAGAGACCCAGTACTTC.

This chain joins TRBV9 and TRBJ2-7; D may be TRBD1 (5 bases). The CDR3 covers 15 residues. CDR1 and CDR2 from the germline V gene are SGDLS and YYNGEE. Trimming took off 7 bases at V and 6 bases at J, with 23 bases between the two ends. CDR3 region: CASSLDPGARGEQYF. In DNA form, the CDR3 reads TGTGCCAGCTCTCTAGACCCGGGCGCAAGGGGCGAGCAGTACTTC.

This clonotype has at least ten counts. This chain links TRBV7-2 with TRBJ2-7; no firm D call. Trimming stripped 5 bases from V and 7 bases from J, with 15 bases between. The CDR3 loop spans 13 amino acids. Germline assignment: CDR1 SGHTA and CDR2 FQGNSA. CDR3 protein: CASSVYRDGEQYF. The CDR3 nucleotides read TGTGCCAGCAGCGTATACCGAGATGGGGAGCAGTACTTC.

This clonotype occurred a few times. V and J are TRBV15 and TRBJ2-7; 11 bases match TRBD2. Germline CDR1 LNHNV, CDR2 YYDKDF (reference sequence). The CDR3 is 15 residues long. The V gene end was trimmed by 5 bases and the J gene end by 5 bases; junction bases not matched to a gene: 8. The CDR3 nucleotides are TGTGCCACCAGCGTAGCGGGAGGGCCCGTCCACGAGCAGTACTTC. This sequence encodes CATSVAGGPVHEQYF.

This clonotype has only a few counts. This sequence joins TRBV15 and TRBJ2-1; D could derive from TRBD1 or TRBD2 (6 bases each). Germline CDR1 reads LNHNV; CDR2 reads YYDKDF (reference sequence). The CDR3 is 14 residues long. The V and J ends lost 4 bases and 5 bases respectively, with 12 bases between them. The CDR3 loop is CATSIKGEDNEQFF. CDR3 bases: TGTGCCACCAGCATAAAGGGGGAGGACAATGAGCAGTTCTTC.

As for this clonotype: At one boundary the junction diverges from the germline segment, which might be a read error. The V call is TRBV4-1, the J call TRBJ2-1; D not resolved. The germline CDR1 and CDR2 sequences are MGHRA and YSYEKL. The CDR3 runs 17 residues. The CDR3 region has the DNA TGCGCCAGCGGATCGGTTATGCGTCTGCGCTCCTACACTGAGCAGTTCTTC. It specifies CASGSVMRLRSYTEQFF.

The chain has TRBV5-1 and TRBJ1-2; no clear D. The CDR3 sequence is 16 residues long. The germline CDR1 and CDR2 sequences are SGHRS and YFSETQ. V lost 5 bases, J lost 7 bases, and 24 bases lay in between. For the CDR3, the DNA is TGCGCCAGCAGAAGGACCGGAAATACCCTGGGAAGTGGCTACACCTTC. Translating it yields CASRRTGNTLGSGYTF.

V is TRBV28 and J is TRBJ2-7, with TRBD1 identical over 7 bases. This CDR3 is built from 13 residues. CDR1 MDHEN and CDR2 SYDVKM come from the germline V gene. The J segment lost 4 bases and the V segment lost 6 bases, leaving 6 bases of the junction unmatched. CDR3 in DNA: TGTGCCAGCAGGCAGACAGGGATATACGAGCAGTACTTC. The encoded protein is CASRQTGIYEQYF.

The sample holds a few counts of this clonotype. This chain uses TRBV20-1 with TRBJ2-4, with a weak D call TRBD2 (6 bases). CDR1 is DFQATT and CDR2 is SNEGSKA in the germline V gene (reference sequence). The CDR3 sequence is 15 residues long. V was pared by 7 bases and J by 4 bases, with 20 bases between. DNA for the CDR3: TGCAGTGGAGGGGTGGCGGGATGGCAAAAAAACATTCAGTACTTC. Translated: CSGGVAGWQKNIQYF.

The chain joins TRBV12-3 or TRBV12-4 to TRBJ2-7, with 7 bases aligning to TRBD1. The CDR3 contains 14 residues. With V trimmed by 6 bases and J by 7 bases, 12 bases remained unmatched. This chain's CDR3 is CASRPPGQTGEQYF. The CDR3 bases are TGTGCCAGCAGGCCCCCGGGACAGACGGGGGAGCAGTACTTC.

There are a few counts of this clonotype. The V and J genes are TRBV20-1 and TRBJ2-5, with D unresolved. The germline V gene encodes CDR1 DFQATT and CDR2 SNEGSKA (reference sequence). V lost 5 bases and J lost 5, with 18 bases in between. This CDR3 contains 14 residues. The CDR3 coding sequence is TGCAGTGCTGGGCAGGATGGGGTGGGGGAGACCCAGTACTTC. Its translation is CSAGQDGVGETQYF.

This chain links TRBV20-1 with TRBJ2-7, with TRBD2 as a possible D gene (6 bases). The germline V gene encodes CDR1 DFQATT and CDR2 SNEGSKA (reference sequence). This CDR3 is built from 16 residues. Trimming shortened V by 1 base and J by 2 bases, and 18 bases separated the two germline ends. The CDR3 sequence is CSARAGSGATPYEQYF. The CDR3 bases are TGCAGTGCTAGAGCGGGTAGCGGAGCCACTCCCTACGAGCAGTACTTC.

This clonotype has only one observation. The V and J genes are TRBV3-1 and TRBJ2-3; D ambiguous. CDR3 length: 15 residues. Germline CDR1 and CDR2: LGHDT and YNNKEL (reference sequence). The V end lost 1 base, the J end lost 4 bases, and 12 bases lay between the germline ends. CDR3 in DNA: TGTGCCAGCAGCCAAGGAGATAAGGTGGCAGATACGCAGTATTTT. Residues: CASSQGDKVADTQYF.

The chain recombines TRBV6-5 with TRBJ2-3; D may be TRBD1 or TRBD2 (5 bases each). The V and J ends lost 6 bases and 6 bases respectively, with 13 bases between them. Germline V CDR1 and CDR2: MNHEY, SVGAGI. The CDR3 spans 13 residues. The CDR3 reads CASRPGPADTQYF. CDR3 nucleotide sequence: TGTGCCAGCAGGCCGGGGCCAGCCGATACGCAGTATTTT.

The CDR3 DNA follows: TGTGCCAGCAGGGGAGGGTTGGGGGAAGCAGATACGCAGTATTTT. The encoded protein is CASRGGLGEADTQYF. The rearrangement uses TRBV12-3 or TRBV12-4 and TRBJ2-3; 7 nucleotides line up with TRBD2. This CDR3 is 15 amino acids long. V trimming: 6 bases; J trimming: 4 bases; junction bases outside the gene matches: 10.

This clonotype appeared a few times. The chain joins TRBV6-5 to TRBJ2-2; unclear D gene. CDR1 is MNHEY, CDR2 SVGAGI, per germline. Trimming shortened V by 0 bases and J by 5 bases, and 4 bases separated the two germline ends. The CDR3 is 13 residues long. The CDR3 loop reads CASSYSPTGELFF. For the CDR3, the DNA is TGTGCCAGCAGTTACTCGCCAACCGGGGAGCTGTTTTTT.

A note on this clonotype: Germline is not matched at one junction end, which may reflect a read error. The V call is TRBV7-9, the J call TRBJ2-5; weak D call: TRBD2 (5 bases). This CDR3 spans 13 amino acids. From germline, CDR1 is SEHNR and CDR2 FQNEAQ (reference sequence). For the CDR3, the DNA is TGTGCCAGCGGCTTAGCCCTAGCAGATGAGCAGTACTTC. This translates into CASGLALADEQYF.

The V and J genes are TRBV7-9 and TRBJ2-2; D not certain. Germline V gives CDR1 SEHNR, CDR2 FQNEAQ (reference sequence). Trimming removed 7 bases at V and 15 bases at J, with 24 bases between. There are 14 residues in the CDR3. DNA for the CDR3: TGTGCCAGCACAACCCTACCGGGTCCCCGACGAGTGTTTTTT. Protein product: CASTTLPGPRRVFF.

This rearrangement joins TRBV5-1 to TRBJ2-1; D possibly matches TRBD1 or TRBD2 (5 bases each). Germline V lookup: CDR1 SGHRS, CDR2 YFSETQ. Trimming took 2 bases from V and 5 from J, leaving 11 bases between them. The CDR3 is 14 residues long. For the CDR3, the DNA is TGCGCCAGCAGCTTCCGGGACCCTAACAATGAGCAGTTCTTC. Translation gives CASSFRDPNNEQFF.

The chain links TRBV9 to TRBJ1-2, with D hard to call. CDR1 is SGDLS, CDR2 YYNGEE, per germline. The germline V and J ends were trimmed by 1 base and 0 bases, with 13 bases remaining between them. The CDR3 totals 16 residues. The CDR3: CASSVHKTVTNYGYTF. In DNA, the CDR3 is TGTGCCAGCAGCGTACATAAAACAGTGACTAACTATGGCTACACCTTC.

This rearrangement joins TRBV20-1 to TRBJ1-5, with D tentatively TRBD1 (5 bases). CDR3 length: 15 residues. The V and J ends lost 4 bases and 1 base respectively, with 14 bases between them. Germline CDR1 reads DFQATT; CDR2 reads SNEGSKA (reference sequence). The chain's CDR3 is CSATLVDRSNQPQHF. For the CDR3, the DNA is TGCAGTGCTACCCTCGTTGACAGAAGCAATCAGCCCCAGCATTTT.

Of note for this clonotype: At one of its ends the junction is not consistent with the germline gene, which may arise from a read error. This chain links TRBV12-3 or TRBV12-4 with TRBJ2-1; no clear D. The CDR3 sequence is 11 residues long. This CDR3 reads CAISLGNEQFF. CDR3 nucleotide sequence: TGTGCCATCAGTTTAGGGAATGAGCAGTTCTTC.